A selection of T cell receptor beta chains follows, all from one sample in a study of T cell repertoires in cytomegalovirus infection. TCRdb fed the reads into MiXCR, producing one record per CDR3 protein. The sample has just under 550,000 distinct CDR3 sequences; roughly 29% are singletons. The sample comprised PBMCs. The receptors stem from a human donor in good health (CMV status not recorded). Some clones in this sample may be carry-over from other donors' samples. CDR3s include the opening cysteine and the closing phenylalanine or tryptophan. Fields, in order: D gene, clone size, V gene, J gene, CDR3 DNA, CDR3 protein. D genes are given only for firm matches. Clone sizes are given selectively: once, few, many, or a class where the clone is expanded.

.	.	TRBV28	TRBJ1-5	TGTGCCAGCAGGAAGTTCAAGAATAGCAATCAGCCCCAGCATTTT	CASRKFKNSNQPQHF
.	.	TRBV7-2	TRBJ2-2	TGTGCCAGCAGCCTAGAGCAATATCAGGGGACCCCGGTCTGGGGGGAGCTGTTTTTT	CASSLEQYQGTPVWGELFF
.	.	TRBV7-6	TRBJ2-2	TGTGCCTGGGGCCTGAACACCGGGGAGCTGTTTTTT	CAWGLNTGELFF
.	.	TRBV30	TRBJ1-1	TGTGCCTGGAGACCCGGTGGAGGGGGGACTGAAGCTTTCTTT	CAWRPGGGGTEAFF
TRBD2	many	TRBV6-2/TRBV6-3	TRBJ2-1	TGTGCCAGCAGTTCTCATAGCGGGAGATTCGGCAATGAGCAGTTCTTC	CASSSHSGRFGNEQFF
TRBD2	.	TRBV19	TRBJ2-5	TGTGCCAGTAGTATAGATCCCTGGACTAGCGGACTACAAGAGACCCAGTACTTC	CASSIDPWTSGLQETQYF
.	.	TRBV19	TRBJ1-4	TGTGCCAGTTCTCGACCCTTACCTGAGGGAATTTCTGAAAAACTGTTTTTT	CASSRPLPEGISEKLFF
.	.	TRBV5-1	TRBJ2-2	TGCGCCAGCAGCTTGGGGTCTTCGAACACCGGGGAGCTGTTTTTT	CASSLGSSNTGELFF
.	few	TRBV20-1	TRBJ2-1	TGCAGTGCGAAATCTTACAATGAGCAGTTCTTC	CSAKSYNEQFF
.	.	TRBV24-1	TRBJ2-2	TGTGCCACCAGTGATTTCGGGTGGACCGGGGAGCTGTTTTTT	CATSDFGWTGELFF
.	.	TRBV7-6	TRBJ1-1	TGTGCCAGCAGCTTAATGGTTGGGACTGAAGCTTTCTTT	CASSLMVGTEAFF
TRBD1	few	TRBV5-4	TRBJ2-4	TGTGCCAGCAGCTTACAGGGGGCGCGAGCCAAAAACATTCAGTACTTC	CASSLQGARAKNIQYF
.	.	TRBV6-5	TRBJ1-3	TGTGCCAGCAGTCAGCAGCGCTCTGGAAACACCATATATTTT	CASSQQRSGNTIYF
.	once	TRBV19	TRBJ2-1	TGTGCCAGTAGTATCCTTGGGTCCGTTGAGCAGTTCTTC	CASSILGSVEQFF
TRBD1	.	TRBV11-2	TRBJ2-7	TGTGCCAGCAGCGATGTAGGGGGCGCGAGCTCCTACGAGCAGTACTTC	CASSDVGGASSYEQYF
.	many	TRBV19	TRBJ1-1	TGTGCCAGTAGTATTGGAGGGGGCACTGAAGCTTTCTTT	CASSIGGGTEAFF
.	.	TRBV4-3	TRBJ1-1	TGCGCCAGCAGCCAAACCCATGACGCTGAAGCTTTCTTT	CASSQTHDAEAFF
TRBD2	few	TRBV20-1	TRBJ2-3	TGCAGTGCTCGCGGGAGCCCGAGCACAGATACGCAGTATTTT	CSARGSPSTDTQYF
.	.	TRBV7-6	TRBJ2-1	TGTGCCAGCAGCTTAGGGTTCGGAGGCCACTCCTACAATGAGCAGTTCTTC	CASSLGFGGHSYNEQFF
.	few	TRBV19	TRBJ2-1	TGTGCCAGTAGTGTTCGGGGGAGTCGCGATGAGCAGTTCTTC	CASSVRGSRDEQFF
.	few	TRBV12-3/TRBV12-4	TRBJ1-5	TGTGCCAGCAGAGAGGGGGGAAATCAGCCCCAGCATTTT	CASREGGNQPQHF
TRBD2	.	TRBV20-1	TRBJ2-1	TGCAGTGCTGCGACCTTACTAGCGGGCCTATACAATGAGCAGTTCTTC	CSAATLLAGLYNEQFF
.	.	TRBV20-1	TRBJ1-2	TGCAGTGCTAGTGGTGGCTCTGGCTACACCTTC	CSASGGSGYTF
.	few	TRBV12-3/TRBV12-4	TRBJ2-5	TGTGCCAGCAGCACGCCTGACGCCGAAGAGACCCAGTACTTC	CASSTPDAEETQYF
TRBD1	.	TRBV2	TRBJ1-4	TGTGCCAGCAATCCCGTTGGGACAGGCGGCGGTGAAAAACTGTTTTTT	CASNPVGTGGGEKLFF
.	.	TRBV2	TRBJ1-5	TGTGCCAGCAGTGAAGACTTGAGCAATCAGCCCCAGCATTTT	CASSEDLSNQPQHF
.	few	TRBV7-2	TRBJ2-1	TGTGCCAGCAGCTTAGATGGAGGGGGCGCCTACAATGAGCAGTTCTTC	CASSLDGGGAYNEQFF
.	few	TRBV28	TRBJ1-2	TGTGCCAGCAGTTCTCTAAAGTCCCCTAACTATGGCTACACCTTC	CASSSLKSPNYGYTF
TRBD1	.	TRBV9	TRBJ1-1	TGTGCCAGCAGCCTAATGACAGGGGCGGGGACTGAAGCTTTCTTT	CASSLMTGAGTEAFF
TRBD2	.	TRBV24-1	TRBJ2-3	TGTGCCACCAGTGATACTAGCGGGAGTTGGTTAGATACGCAGTATTTT	CATSDTSGSWLDTQYF
.	few	TRBV12-3/TRBV12-4	TRBJ2-5	TGTGCCAGCAGTCCCGAATGGCAAGAGACCCAGTACTTC	CASSPEWQETQYF
.	.	TRBV19	TRBJ1-5	TGTGCCAGTAGTCCTGAGAGGGACGAGCCCCAGCATTTT	CASSPERDEPQHF
TRBD2	many	TRBV7-2	TRBJ2-1	TGTGCCAGCAGCTTAGCACTAGCGGGAGTCAATGAGCAGTTCTTC	CASSLALAGVNEQFF
.	few	TRBV14	TRBJ2-2	TGTGCCAGCAGCCATTGGGATGCCGGGGAGCTGTTTTTT	CASSHWDAGELFF
TRBD2	many	TRBV7-2	TRBJ2-7	TGTGCCAGCAGCCGTGGGACTAGCCCCTACGAGCAGTACTTC	CASSRGTSPYEQYF
TRBD1	many	TRBV7-2	TRBJ2-7	TGTGCCAGCAGCTCGGGACAGGGTGTTTCCTACGAGCAGTACTTC	CASSSGQGVSYEQYF
TRBD1	.	TRBV28	TRBJ1-4	TGTGCCAGCAGTCCGACAGGGTGGAATGATGAAAAACTGTTTTTT	CASSPTGWNDEKLFF
.	few	TRBV10-3	TRBJ2-7	TGTGCCATCAGGGTTGACAGAGACTACGAGCAGTACTTC	CAIRVDRDYEQYF
.	few	TRBV6-2/TRBV6-3	TRBJ2-7	TGTGCCAGCAGAATCGCGGGACTCCTCTCCTACGAGCAGTACTTC	CASRIAGLLSYEQYF
.	.	TRBV6-2/TRBV6-3	TRBJ2-1	TGTGCCAGCAGTGCCCGGGTCCACAATGAGCAGTTCTTC	CASSARVHNEQFF
.	few	TRBV6-5	TRBJ1-4	TGTGCCAGCAGTTCCCACGAGGGAAAACTGTTTTTT	CASSSHEGKLFF